This TCR beta chain was obtained from a study of blood T cell repertoires in COVID-19. Study details: Sites in the United States, Italy and Spain provided acute and convalescent COVID-19 samples. From T cells, B-cell-depleted T cells, or PBMCs came the material, which was cDNA or gDNA.

The CDR3 has 14 amino acids. V shed 6 bases and J shed 0 bases, with 11 bases lying between them. CDR1 and CDR2 from the germline V gene are MNHEY and SMNVEV (reference sequence). Under the authors' procedure: Amplification from reference gene primers served as the basis for estimated nucleated cell counts. Data came from immunoSEQ multiplex PCR; TCRdb stores just in-frame clones and leaves some out. V and J calls and clone size are as listed in that table; D and trimming were resolved from the DNA. Of about 280,000 clones in the sample, 80% to 90% were seen once. Material: peripheral blood. The chain has TRBV27 and TRBJ1-1; D not certain. The origin of this receptor is a woman between 45 and 60 years old who had recovered from COVID-19. CDR3 coding DNA: TGTGCCAGCAGCCGAAAAGCAATGAACACTGAAGCTTTCTTT. Translation: CASSRKAMNTEAFF.